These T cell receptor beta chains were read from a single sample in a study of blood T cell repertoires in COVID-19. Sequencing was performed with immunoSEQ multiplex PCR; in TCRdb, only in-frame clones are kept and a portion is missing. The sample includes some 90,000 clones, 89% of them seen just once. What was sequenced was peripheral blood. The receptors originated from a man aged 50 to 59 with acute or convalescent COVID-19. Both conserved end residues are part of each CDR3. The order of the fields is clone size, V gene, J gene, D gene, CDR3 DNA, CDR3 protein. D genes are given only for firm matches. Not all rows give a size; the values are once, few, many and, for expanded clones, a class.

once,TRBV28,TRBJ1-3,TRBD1,TGTGCCAGCAGTCTTGGGACAGTTTATGGAAACACCATATATTTT,CASSLGTVYGNTIYF
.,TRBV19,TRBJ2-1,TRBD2,TGTGCCAGTACCCGGGGACGGGGGGGAGATGAGCAGTTCTTC,CASTRGRGGDEQFF
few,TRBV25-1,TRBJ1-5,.,TGTGCCAGCAGTGACAGGGGAAATCAGCCCCAGCATTTT,CASSDRGNQPQHF
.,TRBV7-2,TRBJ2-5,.,TGTGCCAGCAGCCCGGGTCGAGAGACCCAGTACTTC,CASSPGRETQYF
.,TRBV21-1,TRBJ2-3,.,TGTGCCAGCGGTCCTAGGGGGTACCACACAGATACGCAGTATTTT,CASGPRGYHTDTQYF
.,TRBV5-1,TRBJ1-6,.,TGCGCCAGCAGCTTCCAACAGGGCGGCAATTCACCCCTCCACTTT,CASSFQQGGNSPLHF
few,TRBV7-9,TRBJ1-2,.,TGTGCCAGCAGCGACCAGGCAGGGGATCCCTACACCTTC,CASSDQAGDPYTF
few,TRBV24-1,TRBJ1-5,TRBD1,TGTGCCACCAGTGCCAGGACAGGGGGCATTCAGCCCCAGCATTTT,CATSARTGGIQPQHF
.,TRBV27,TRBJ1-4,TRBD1,TGTGCCAGCAGTTTAATAAGGGGACAGAATGAAAAACTGTTTTTT,CASSLIRGQNEKLFF
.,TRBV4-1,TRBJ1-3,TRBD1,TGCGCCAGCAGCCAGGTGACAGGGGAGGACACCATATATTTT,CASSQVTGEDTIYF
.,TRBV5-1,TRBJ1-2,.,TGCGCCAGCAGTTTAACGGGCAGGGTAAATGGCTACACCTTC,CASSLTGRVNGYTF
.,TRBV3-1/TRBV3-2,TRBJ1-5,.,TGTGCCAGCAGCCAAGATCACGGACAATTCAATCAGCCCCAGCATTTT,CASSQDHGQFNQPQHF
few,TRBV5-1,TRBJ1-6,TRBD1,TGCGCCAGCAGCCTCCCGGGGACAGGTGGAAGTTCACCCCTCCACTTT,CASSLPGTGGSSPLHF
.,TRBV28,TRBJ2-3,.,TGTGCCAGCAGTCGCCAGGGGCCGCCGTGGAGCACAGATACGCAGTATTTT,CASSRQGPPWSTDTQYF
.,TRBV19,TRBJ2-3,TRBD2,TGTGCCAGTAGTGTTGTAGCGGGACCCACAGATACGCAGTATTTT,CASSVVAGPTDTQYF
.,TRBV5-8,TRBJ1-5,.,TGTGCCAGCAGCTACGGGGTTGTTCAGCCCCAGCATTTT,CASSYGVVQPQHF
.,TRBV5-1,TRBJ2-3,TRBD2,TGCGCCAGCAGCACGGGACTAGCGGGTCCCCGCACAGATACGCAGTATTTT,CASSTGLAGPRTDTQYF
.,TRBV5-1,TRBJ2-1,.,TGCGCCAGCAGCTTGGGAACAGTTAGGTCCTACAATGAGCAGTTCTTC,CASSLGTVRSYNEQFF
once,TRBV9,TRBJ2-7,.,TGTGCCAGTACCCACCCGGGAGAGGGCCCCTACGAGCAGTACTTC,CASTHPGEGPYEQYF
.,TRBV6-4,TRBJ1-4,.,TGTGCCAGTACCGGGACTGTGAATGAAAAACTGTTTTTT,CASTGTVNEKLFF
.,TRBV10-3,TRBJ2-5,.,TGTGCCATCAGTGAGGGCGGGCAAGAGACCCAGTACTTC,CAISEGGQETQYF
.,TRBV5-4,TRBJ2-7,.,TGTGCCAGCAGCCCCAGGGAATCCTACGAGCAGTACTTC,CASSPRESYEQYF
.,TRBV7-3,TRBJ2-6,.,TGTGCCAGCAGCTTAGCCGGGGTACGCTTCTCTGGGGCCAACGTCCTGACTTTC,CASSLAGVRFSGANVLTF
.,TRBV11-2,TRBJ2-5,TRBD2,TGTGCCAGCAGCTTACTTATAGCGGGAGGGAGGGAGACCCAGTACTTC,CASSLLIAGGRETQYF
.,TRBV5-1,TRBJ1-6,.,TGCGCCAGCAGCTTAGGGGTATCACCCCTCCACTTT,CASSLGVSPLHF
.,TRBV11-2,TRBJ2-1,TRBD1,TGTGCCAGCAGCGCCCAAGGGGGACAGGGGGCTATTGAGCAGTTCTTC,CASSAQGGQGAIEQFF
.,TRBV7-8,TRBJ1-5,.,TGTGCCAGCAGCTTAGGTCAGGGGAATCAGCCCCAGCATTTT,CASSLGQGNQPQHF
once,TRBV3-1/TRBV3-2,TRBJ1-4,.,TGTGCCAGCAGCCAAGAAAGGGGGGGAAAACTGTTTTTT,CASSQERGGKLFF
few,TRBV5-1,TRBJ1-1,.,TGCGCCAGCAGCTTGGGGGCCGGAAACACTGAAGCTTTCTTT,CASSLGAGNTEAFF
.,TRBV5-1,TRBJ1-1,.,TGCGCCAGCAGCGTGGGGCGGAGGTTGGCTGAAGCTTTCTTT,CASSVGRRLAEAFF
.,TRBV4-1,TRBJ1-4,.,TGCGCCAGCAGCCCCACTGTGGGGCTCAAGAATGAAAAACTGTTTTTT,CASSPTVGLKNEKLFF
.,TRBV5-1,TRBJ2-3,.,TGCGCCAGCAGCTTGAAACTACGTAGCACAGATACGCAGTATTTT,CASSLKLRSTDTQYF
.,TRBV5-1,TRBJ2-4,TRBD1,TGCGCCAGCAGCTTGGTCTCTCCGGGACAGGATGACATTCAGTACTTC,CASSLVSPGQDDIQYF
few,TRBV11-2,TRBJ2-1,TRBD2,TGTGCCAGCAGCTTAGTTAGCGGGGGTTACAATGAGCAGTTCTTC,CASSLVSGGYNEQFF
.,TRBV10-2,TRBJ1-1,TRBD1,TGCGCCAGCCACAGGGGGCCGGACACTGAAGCTTTCTTT,CASHRGPDTEAFF
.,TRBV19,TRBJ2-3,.,TGTGCCAGTCGGGACTTCCCCACAGATACGCAGTATTTT,CASRDFPTDTQYF
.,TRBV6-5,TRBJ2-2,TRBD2,TGTGCCAGCAGCGGGGAGGGAGGGTTCACCGGGGAGCTGTTTTTT,CASSGEGGFTGELFF
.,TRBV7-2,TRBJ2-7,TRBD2,TGTGCCAGCAGCGCATCCGGGACTAGCGGGATTCCCTACGAGCAGTACTTC,CASSASGTSGIPYEQYF
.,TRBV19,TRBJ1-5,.,TGTGCCAGTAGTATAGGGGGGGAGTATCAGCCCCAGCATTTT,CASSIGGEYQPQHF
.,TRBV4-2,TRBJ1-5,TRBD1,TGTGCCAGCAGCCTTTCGGACAGGGGTGGGCAGCCCCAGCATTTT,CASSLSDRGGQPQHF
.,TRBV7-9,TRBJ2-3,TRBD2,TGTGCCAGCAGCCCCCAGACTAGCGGGGACACAGATACGCAGTATTTT,CASSPQTSGDTDTQYF
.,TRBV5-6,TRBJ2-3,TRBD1,TGTGCCAGCAGCGCGTCGGACAGGGGAGATACGCAGTATTTT,CASSASDRGDTQYF
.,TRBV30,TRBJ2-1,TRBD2,TGTGCCTGGACCCCGCGGCTAGCGGGGGGGGACAATGAGCAGTTCTTC,CAWTPRLAGGDNEQFF
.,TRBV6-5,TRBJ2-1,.,TGTGCCAGCAGTTACTCGCAGTCGGGAGTCAATGAGCAGTTCTTC,CASSYSQSGVNEQFF
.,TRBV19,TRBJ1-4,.,TGTGCCAGTAACCCGACAGCCTCTAATGAAAAACTGTTTTTT,CASNPTASNEKLFF
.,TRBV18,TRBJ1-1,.,TGTGCCAGCTCCCTTTCTACTGAAGCTTTCTTT,CASSLSTEAFF
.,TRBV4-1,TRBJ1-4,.,TGCGCCAGCAGCCCCGCCGAGAGGGAGAATGAAAAACTGTTTTTT,CASSPAERENEKLFF
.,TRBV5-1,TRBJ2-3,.,TGCGCCACCCGGACATCGAACACAGATACGCAGTATTTT,CATRTSNTDTQYF
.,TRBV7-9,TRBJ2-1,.,TGTGCCAGCAGCTTAGCCCCAGGGAACCGTGAGCAGTTCTTC,CASSLAPGNREQFF